This entry features one T cell receptor (beta chain) sequence. What it binds is not known. From germline, CDR1 is LGHNA and CDR2 YSLEER. The length of the CDR3 is 15 residues. V shed 5 bases and J 8 bases; nucleotides not matched to a gene: 9. This specimen belongs to a study of OX40 agonist ivuxolimab in advanced cancers. General observations from the study: By week 6 at 0.1 to 3.0 mg/kg, blood CD4+ and CD8+ T cells had expanded clonally.

Using immunoSEQ multiplex PCR, the repertoire was profiled, and TCRdb retains in-frame clones only, with some absent. This sample has approximately 75,000 clones, with roughly 90% found just once. Sequences were derived from CD4+ or CD8+ T cells sorted from blood, sampled in a trial of the OX40 agonist ivuxolimab. V gene TRBV4-3 combines with J gene TRBJ1-4, with 9 positions matching TRBD1. The origin of this receptor is an adult with an advanced solid tumor such as melanoma, head and neck, liver or kidney cancer. The CDR3 nucleotides read TGCGCCAGCAGCTCCGAGGGGACAGGGCCCGAAAAACTGTTTTTT. It is translated as CASSSEGTGPEKLFF.